The T cell receptor beta chain described here comes from a study of control samples from healthy donors and cancer patients (dated by TCRdb to 2019 to 2021). V and J are truncated by 6 bases and 2 bases respectively, leaving an intervening sequence of 16 bases. The germline V gene sets CDR1 to MGHRA and CDR2 to YSYEKL. From cysteine to phenylalanine, the CDR3 is 15 amino acids long. Of the read, only the CDR3 DNA is kept; its 45 bases are in frame from base 1. The protocol used for the library was the immunoSEQ multiplex PCR assay. Here the immuneACCESS table is served through TCRdb, limited to in-frame sequences with V and J called. Missing clones are a known gap in these copies; in checked studies unresolved V genes cover under half, and the rest lacks a known reason. This sample holds 200,000 to 250,000 clones; around 94% were observed only once. The top ten constitute about 1.6% of the sample.

In the case of this clone: The target of this receptor is not known. Within one base of it there is no much larger clone, and no base qualities were kept.

The chain was built from TRBV4-1 and TRBJ1-1; the D gene is perhaps TRBD1, from 5 matching bases. The sample comprised blood. The origin of this receptor is a man aged 50-59 years in good health. The bases are TGCGCCAGCAGAAGAGGGGCAGGAGAAAACACTGAAGCTTTCTTT. The encoded protein is CASRRGAGENTEAFF.